This note documents a single TCR beta chain sequence. The entry originates in a study of blood T cell repertoires in COVID-19. About the study: There were acute and convalescent COVID-19 samples, and they came from the United States, Italy and Spain.

Here immunoSEQ multiplex PCR was the method, and the copy in TCRdb shows in-frame clones only, minus some. This sample has around 250,000 clones, with about 91% found just once. From germline, CDR1 is KGHSH and CDR2 LQKENI. This CDR3 spans 15 amino acids. V lost 3 bases and J lost 9, with 15 bases in between. V gene TRBV18 combines with J gene TRBJ1-6; tentatively, D is TRBD1 (6 bases). Input material: PBMCs or T cells enriched from blood (not recorded which). This clonotype was obtained from a human donor in a cohort exposed to, infected with or recovered from COVID-19 (not recorded which). The donor label of this sample is uncertain. CDR3 region: CASSPGHTVGSPLHF. In DNA, the CDR3 is TGTGCCAGCTCACCGGGACACACAGTCGGTTCACCCCTCCACTTT.